This T cell receptor beta chain was observed in a study of T cell responses to AZD1222 COVID-19 vaccine. Clones were read by immunoSEQ multiplex PCR, and TCRdb kept only the in-frame ones, dropping some. The sample has some 110,000 clones; 88% are singletons. General study points: Among AZD1222 vaccinees, only six or seven were seropositive at baseline.

With respect to this clone: Its antigen is still unknown.

The TCR comes from an adult in good health. Sequences were derived from peripheral blood, sampled on day 0 of AZD1222 vaccination.

Here the CDR3 reads CASSGLGGDYNYGYTF. The CDR3 bases are TGTGCCAGCAGTGGCCTAGGGGGAGACTATAACTATGGCTACACCTTC. The chain has TRBV6-1 and TRBJ1-2; D might be TRBD1 (6 bases). The CDR3 totals 16 residues. Looked up from germline, CDR1 is MNHNS and CDR2 is SASEGT. V lost 4 bases and J lost 1, with 16 bases in between.